This T cell receptor beta chain stems from a study of blood T cell repertoires in COVID-19. Study-wide context: Sites in the United States, Italy and Spain provided acute and convalescent COVID-19 samples. From T cells, B-cell-depleted T cells, or PBMCs came the material, which was cDNA or gDNA.

Original handling: Estimation of nucleated cell counts relied on the amplification of reference gene primers. Method: immunoSEQ multiplex PCR; TCRdb's copy keeps in-frame clones and lacks some. The DNA was the basis for D and trimming; V, J and clone size are from that table. The sample records fewer than 250,000 clones, 83% being singletons. With 6 bases removed from V and 0 bases from J, the gap between germline ends came to 5 bases. The CDR3 runs to 12 residues. The germline CDR1 and CDR2 sequences are LNHDA and SQIVND (reference sequence). The clonotype was recovered from a woman aged 40 to 50 with active or convalescent COVID-19. Sequencing was carried out using peripheral blood. The genes are TRBV19 and TRBJ1-1; D not certain. In DNA form, the CDR3 reads TGTGCCAGTAGACATATGAACACTGAAGCTTTCTTT. It codes for CASRHMNTEAFF. Using reference TRBV19 and TRBJ1-1 for the parts outside the CDR3, the full variable domain is DGGITQSPKYLFRKEGQNVTLSCEQNLNHDAMYWYRQDPGQGLRLIYYSQIVNDFQKGDIAEGYSVSREKKESFPLTVTSAQKNPTAFYLCASRHMNTEAFFGQGTRLTVV.